Presented here are 8 T cell receptor beta chains from one specimen sequenced in a study of PD-1 blockade in classical Hodgkin lymphoma. Sample time point: newly diagnosed, previously untreated cHL patient sample. Method: immunoSEQ multiplex PCR; TCRdb's copy keeps in-frame clones and lacks some. The sample records tens of thousands of clones, roughly 94% being singletons. The material sequenced was peripheral blood mononuclear cells (PBMCs). The receptors come from a human donor with classical Hodgkin lymphoma.

The CDR3 DNA reads TGTGCCAGCAGCTTGTCTAGGTCCTACGAGCAGTACTTC. Translating it yields CASSLSRSYEQYF. The chain joins TRBV5-4 to TRBJ2-7, with D unclear. Germline V gives CDR1 SGHNT, CDR2 YYREEE (reference sequence). This CDR3 comprises 13 residues. V lost 1 base, J lost 1 base, and 6 bases lay in between.

V usage is TRBV7-9 and J usage is TRBJ1-4, with D uncertain. The V end lost 6 bases, the J end lost 0 bases, and 11 bases lay between the germline ends. Germline V gene data show CDR1 as SEHNR and CDR2 as FQNEAQ (reference sequence). This CDR3 is built from 15 residues. The DNA of the CDR3 is TGTGCCAGCAGGGCCGCCTTCCCAACTAATGAAAAACTGTTTTTT. Amino acids: CASRAAFPTNEKLFF. Full variable domain (outside the CDR3, taken from reference TRBV7-9 and TRBJ1-4): DTGVSQNPRHKITKRGQNVTFRCDPISEHNRLYWYRQTLGQGPEFLTYFQNEAQLEKSRLLSDRFSAERPKGSFSTLEIQRTEQGDSAMYLCASRAAFPTNEKLFFGSGTQLSVL.

V and J are TRBV9 and TRBJ2-5; 8 nucleotides agree with TRBD1. CDR1 is SGDLS and CDR2 is YYNGEE in the germline V gene. V lost 4 bases, J lost 1 base, and 6 bases stayed unmatched. CDR3 size: 15 residues. CDR3 residues: CASSYRDRSQETQYF. The DNA of the CDR3 is TGTGCCAGCAGCTATCGGGACAGGTCCCAAGAGACCCAGTACTTC.

The chain joins TRBV4-2 to TRBJ2-5; D gene ambiguous. The CDR3 runs 14 residues. CDR1 and CDR2 from the germline V gene are LGHNA and YNFKEQ. The ends were cut back, 1 base at V and 5 bases at J, with 11 bases in the middle. Here the CDR3 DNA reads TGTGCCAGCAGCCAAGGGCTACCTTGGGAGACCCAGTACTTC. Amino acid sequence: CASSQGLPWETQYF.

The chain links TRBV5-1 to TRBJ2-1; maybe TRBD1 (6 bases). There are 19 residues in the CDR3. Germline assignment: CDR1 SGHRS and CDR2 YFSETQ. The ends were cut back, 0 bases at V and 2 bases at J, with 21 bases in the middle. CDR3 amino acids: CASSLVVGTLITTYNEQFF. The CDR3 DNA reads TGCGCCAGCAGCTTGGTGGTCGGGACACTTATTACAACCTACAATGAGCAGTTCTTC. Complete variable domain (other parts from reference TRBV5-1 and TRBJ2-1): KAGVTQTPRYLIKTRGQQVTLSCSPISGHRSVSWYQQTPGQGLQFLFEYFSETQRNKGNFPGRFSGRQFSNSRSEMNVSTLELGDSALYLCASSLVVGTLITTYNEQFFGPGTRLTVL.

The chain combines TRBV18 with TRBJ2-7, with 7 positions matching TRBD1. With 6 bases clipped from V and 4 bases from J, the junction kept 9 bases outside the gene matches. Germline loops: CDR1 KGHSH, CDR2 LQKENI. The CDR3 consists of 14 residues. CDR3 loop: CASSIETGWYEQYF. The CDR3 DNA reads TGTGCCAGCTCTATAGAGACAGGGTGGTACGAGCAGTACTTC.

This clone is a singleton in its sample. The CDR3 coding sequence is TGCAGTGCTAGGATCGCCAGATCGCAGTACTTC. Translating gives CSARIARSQYF. The chain combines TRBV20-1 with TRBJ2-7; unclear D gene. Germline V gene lookup returns CDR1 DFQATT and CDR2 SNEGSKA (reference sequence). The CDR3 is 11 residues long. Trimming left V 3 bases short and J 9 bases short, with 12 bases between.

The rearrangement uses TRBV9 and TRBJ1-4; TRBD1 matches at 8 bases. Per germline, CDR1 SGDLS and CDR2 YYNGEE. CDR3 length: 17 residues. V was pared by 4 bases and J by 8 bases, with 16 bases of the junction left unmatched. CDR3: CASSPRDRSSQGEKLFF. The CDR3 nucleotides read TGTGCCAGCAGCCCGCGGGACAGGAGTTCCCAGGGGGAAAAACTGTTTTTT.